This T cell receptor beta chain was obtained from a study of radiation and T cells in renal cell carcinoma. Repertoires were generated with immunoSEQ multiplex PCR, while TCRdb's copy carries only in-frame clones and drops some. The sample has roughly 150,000 clones; about 88% are singletons. Time point of the sample: baseline pretreatment blood. Treatment of the sample: 15 Gy SBRT to primary tumor, nephrectomy 4 weeks later. General study results and limits: Without pretreatment biopsies, baseline tumor clonotype presence was undetermined.

V lost 4 bases, J lost 6 bases, and 13 bases lay in between. The germline CDR1 and CDR2 sequences are SGHRS and YFSETQ. This CDR3 has 13 amino acids. As to this clone: Its antigen is unknown.

The TCR sequence derives from a woman in her seventies with renal cell carcinoma. V is TRBV5-1 and J is TRBJ1-1; tentative D call: TRBD1 (5 bases). Sequencing used blood, obtained from a patient whose treatment included radiotherapy and nephrectomy. CDR3 nucleotides: TGCGCCAGCAGCCCGCAGGGTACCGCTGAAGCTTTCTTT. It is translated as CASSPQGTAEAFF.